This T cell receptor (beta chain) is from a study of identical twins. This clonotype was detected only a few times. TCRdb reanalysed the 5' RACE reads using MiXCR and keeps one entry per CDR3 protein. The sample includes about 490,000 distinct CDR3 sequences, over 12% of them seen just once. The CDR3 is 13 residues long. J lost 4 bases, V lost 6 bases, and 3 bases had no gene match. Germline values: CDR1 MDHEN, CDR2 SYDVKM. A further study also used this sample, focusing on yellow fever vaccine responses in identical twins.

Source material: CD4+ T cells sorted from blood. The V gene is TRBV28, the J gene TRBJ2-1; 7 bases map to TRBD1. This receptor was obtained from a woman aged 18-29 years in good health. CDR3 sequence (DNA): TGTGCCAGCAGGACACAGGGGTACAATGAGCAGTTCTTC. It translates to CASRTQGYNEQFF. The variable domain in full, completed from reference TRBV28 and TRBJ2-1, reads DVKVTQSSRYLVKRTGEKVFLECVQDMDHENMFWYRQDPGLGLRLIYFSYDVKMKEKGDIPEGYSVSREKKERFSLILESASTNQTSMYLCASRTQGYNEQFFGPGTRLTVL.